Many counts were recorded for the clone carrying this T cell receptor (beta chain). The target antigen is unknown. Regions amplified from RNA transcripts were the TCR beta CDR3 regions. TCR CDR3 underwent first-round RT-PCR with the HTBI primer set. TCRdb re-called the multiplex PCR reads with MiXCR, one entry per CDR3 protein. The repertoire holds approximately 380,000 distinct CDR3 sequences, over 13% seen once, with 28% in the top ten. In germline, CDR1 is SQVTM, CDR2 ANQGSEA. The CDR3 is 17 residues long. V lost 3 bases and J lost 3, with 23 bases in between. The data were taken from a study of T cells in Graves' hyperthyroidism and ophthalmopathy. About the study: Peripheral blood was taken when the disease was first diagnosed, before any treatment began. The study's findings and limits: Blood samples included most of the expanded thyroid clonotypes exceeding 0.001.

The receptor comes from a man in his fifties with Graves' ophthalmopathy. Material: blood. This chain joins TRBV29-1 and TRBJ2-5; D may match TRBD1 or TRBD2 (5 bases each). CDR3 DNA sequence: TGCAGCGTTGACTCCGTAAGGGGAGTTGACGGAGAAGAGACCCAGTACTTC. Translation gives CSVDSVRGVDGEETQYF.